This TCR beta chain was observed in a study of monozygotic twins with inflammatory bowel disease (dated by TCRdb to the late 2010s). Some background on the complete study: The full study comprised 30 or so monozygotic twin pairs: nine German pairs (four IBD-concordant, five IBD-discordant) and 19 IBD-discordant Danish pairs. The search for disease-associated traits relied mainly on comparing IBD patients with their genetically identical healthy co-twins within discordant pairs. Each individual had, on average, about 151 000 unique TCRalpha sequences and 181 000 unique TCRbeta sequences available for analysis.

Paper-wide results and their limitations: TCRbeta repertoire diversity, by inverse Simpson index, was decreased in IBD patients compared with their healthy co-twins. Fewer clonotypes were shared with other individuals by IBD patients than by healthy twins, most markedly in patients showing signs of disease activity. No single strong signal or clonotype linked to IBD turned up in the results, so the idea that one exists was not supported. Repertoire similarity did not differ between concordant and discordant twins, which could be due to limited statistical power. Because patients were on differing immunosuppressive treatments, the repertoires may have picked up extra background noise and inter-individual variability. Different T cell subtypes could not be distinguished in the analysis.

The receptor library was made with 5' RACE. The input for every TCR library was 3,500 to 4,000 ng of total RNA. For each sample, cDNA was synthesized in eight separate reactions using SMARTScribe reverse transcriptase. During cDNA synthesis, template switching introduced unique molecular identifiers that contained a 6-nucleotide sample barcode. Amplification of TCRalpha and TCRbeta cDNA involved two nested PCRs of approximately 17 and 9 cycles, and each PCR was followed by bead purification. Before amplification, the cDNA was both treated with uracil DNA-glycosylase and purified with the QIAquick PCR purification kit. In the second PCR, Illumina TruSeq-compatible adapters and sample-specific barcodes were added. Library quality and concentration were checked on TapeStation and Qubit, and libraries were pooled at about 5 ng each. Sequencing of the pooled libraries was done on an Illumina HiSeq2500 single-index Rapid Run using custom sequencing primers and 2 x 100 bp reads. Turning to the authors' computational methods: PCR and sequencing errors were corrected by UMI-based consensus assembly using MiGEC version 1.2.6. MiXCR version 2.1.1 handled V(D)J alignment, clonotype assembly and CDR3 extraction. To normalise gene usage, clonotype sharing and MAIT/NKT TCR abundance, the analysis used the top 1000, 10 000 and 20 000 clonotypes per sample. Diversity was computed as the inverse Simpson index with the vegan R package after downsampling to 27 000 UMIs. Paired Mann-Whitney U tests were applied to discordant twin pairs, with Benjamini-Hochberg correction for multiple testing. TCRdb reprocessed the public reads and reports one entry per CDR3 protein sequence, without DNA. V and J calls and clone size were set by TCRdb, not the authors. The table held for this sample gives about 330,000 distinct CDR3 sequences. Roughly 2% of the sample is held by the ten biggest clonotypes.

From each donor, an approximately 2.5 ml peripheral blood sample was collected into PAXgene tubes and stored at -80 degrees C. Total RNA was isolated from whole blood with the PAXgene blood miRNA kit on an automated QIAcube, without T cell sorting. Peripheral blood from monozygotic twin pairs, either concordant or discordant for inflammatory bowel disease, underwent deep TCRalpha and TCRbeta repertoire profiling that used unique molecular barcoding. For every twin pair, smoking habits were documented, and each individual was categorised as a current, former or never smoker. Points on this clonotype: Its antigen is not yet known.

CDR1 and CDR2, per the germline V gene, are LGHNA and YSLEER. The cysteine opens and the phenylalanine closes a CDR3 of 19 amino acids. DNA is not on record. What was sequenced was blood. The sequence was collected from a human donor with ulcerative colitis or Crohn's disease, or a healthy co-twin of an affected twin (not recorded which). Recombination connected TRBV4-3 to TRBJ2-6; TCRdb gives TRBD2 as the D gene, but with no DNA this cannot be confirmed. The CDR3 protein sequence reads: CASSEVNLAGAGGANVLTF.